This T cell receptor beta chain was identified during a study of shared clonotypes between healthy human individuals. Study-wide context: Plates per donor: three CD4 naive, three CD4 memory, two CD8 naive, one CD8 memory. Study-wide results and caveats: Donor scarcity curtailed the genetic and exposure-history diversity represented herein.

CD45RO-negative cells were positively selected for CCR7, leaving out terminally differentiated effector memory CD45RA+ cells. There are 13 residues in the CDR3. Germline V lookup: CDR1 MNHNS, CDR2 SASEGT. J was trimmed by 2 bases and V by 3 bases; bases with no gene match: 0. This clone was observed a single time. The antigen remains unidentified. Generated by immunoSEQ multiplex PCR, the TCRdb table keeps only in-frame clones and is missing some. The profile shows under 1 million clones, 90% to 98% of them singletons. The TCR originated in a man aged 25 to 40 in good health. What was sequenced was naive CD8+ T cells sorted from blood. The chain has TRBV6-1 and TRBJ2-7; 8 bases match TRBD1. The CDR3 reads CASSEGQAYEQYF. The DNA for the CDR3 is TGTGCCAGCAGTGAGGGACAGGCCTACGAGCAGTACTTC.